The TCR beta chain under discussion was sequenced for a study of blood T cell repertoires in COVID-19. Study in general: COVID-19 samples, acute and convalescent, were from the United States, Italy and Spain.

Trimming took 4 bases from V and 9 from J, leaving 13 bases between them. This CDR3 comprises 13 residues. Method: immunoSEQ multiplex PCR; TCRdb's copy keeps in-frame clones and lacks some. There are a few hundred thousand clones in the sample; roughly 87% occur only once, and about 2.5% lies in the top ten. The chain is built from TRBV12-3 or TRBV12-4 and TRBJ2-1; D gene unclear. The TCR comes from a man aged 18-30 years with active or convalescent COVID-19. Sequenced input: peripheral blood. The CDR3 DNA sequence: TGTGCCAGCAGTTATTTAGATTCCGGTGAGCAGTTCTTC. It encodes CASSYLDSGEQFF.